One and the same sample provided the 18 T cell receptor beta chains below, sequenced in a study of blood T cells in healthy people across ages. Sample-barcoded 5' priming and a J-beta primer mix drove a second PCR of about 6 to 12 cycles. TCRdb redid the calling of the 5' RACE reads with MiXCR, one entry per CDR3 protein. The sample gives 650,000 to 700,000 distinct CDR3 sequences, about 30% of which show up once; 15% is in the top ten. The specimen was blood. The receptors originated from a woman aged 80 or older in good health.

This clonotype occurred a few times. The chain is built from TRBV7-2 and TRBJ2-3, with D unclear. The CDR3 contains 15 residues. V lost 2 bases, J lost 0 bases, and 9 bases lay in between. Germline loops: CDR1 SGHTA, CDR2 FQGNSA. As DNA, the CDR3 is TGTGCCAGCAGCTTAATCCCGGCTAGCACAGATACGCAGTATTTT. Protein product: CASSLIPASTDTQYF. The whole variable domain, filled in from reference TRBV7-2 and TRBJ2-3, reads GAGVSQSPSNKVTEKGKDVELRCDPISGHTALYWYRQSLGQGLEFLIYFQGNSAPDKSGLPSDRFSAERTGGSVSTLTIQRTQQEDSAVYLCASSLIPASTDTQYFGPGTRLTVL.

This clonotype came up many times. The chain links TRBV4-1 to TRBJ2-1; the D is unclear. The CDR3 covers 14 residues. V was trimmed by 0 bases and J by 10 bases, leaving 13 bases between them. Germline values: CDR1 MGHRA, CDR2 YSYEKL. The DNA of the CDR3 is TGCGCCAGCAGCCAAGAAGTGGGGATCCCCGAGCAGTTCTTC. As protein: CASSQEVGIPEQFF.

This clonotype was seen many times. The DNA of the CDR3 is TGTGCCAGCAGCTTACGGGGGGGACCAAACTACAATGAGCAGTTCTTC. Translating gives CASSLRGGPNYNEQFF. This chain uses TRBV7-2 with TRBJ2-1, with 8 bases that match TRBD2. V shed 2 bases and J 3 bases; nucleotides not matched to a gene: 6. CDR1 is SGHTA, CDR2 FQGNSA, per germline. The CDR3 extends over 16 amino acids.

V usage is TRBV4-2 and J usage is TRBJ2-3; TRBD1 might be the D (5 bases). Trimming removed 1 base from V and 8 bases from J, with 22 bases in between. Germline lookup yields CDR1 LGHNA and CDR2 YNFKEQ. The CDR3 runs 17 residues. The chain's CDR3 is CASSQALITGQGSTQYF. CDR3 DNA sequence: TGTGCCAGCAGCCAAGCCCTAATTACTGGGCAGGGTAGTACGCAGTATTTT.

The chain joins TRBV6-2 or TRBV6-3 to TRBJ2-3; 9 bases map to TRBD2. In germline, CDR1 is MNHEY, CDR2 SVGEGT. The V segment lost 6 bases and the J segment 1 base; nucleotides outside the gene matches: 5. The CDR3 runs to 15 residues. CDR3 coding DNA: TGTGCCAGCAGGGCGGGGGGGCCTCGCACAGATACGCAGTATTTT. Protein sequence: CASRAGGPRTDTQYF.

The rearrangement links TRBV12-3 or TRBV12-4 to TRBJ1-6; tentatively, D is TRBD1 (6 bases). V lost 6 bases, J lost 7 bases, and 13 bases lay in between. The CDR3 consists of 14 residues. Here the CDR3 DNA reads TGTGCCAGCAGAAACAGGGTATACAATTCACCCCTCCACTTT. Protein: CASRNRVYNSPLHF.

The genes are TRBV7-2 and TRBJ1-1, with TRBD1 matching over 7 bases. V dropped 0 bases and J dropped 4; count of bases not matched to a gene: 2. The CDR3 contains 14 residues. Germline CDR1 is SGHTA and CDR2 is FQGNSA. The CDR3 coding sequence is TGTGCCAGCAGCTTAGCCCCAGGGGGCACTGAAGCTTTCTTT. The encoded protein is CASSLAPGGTEAFF.

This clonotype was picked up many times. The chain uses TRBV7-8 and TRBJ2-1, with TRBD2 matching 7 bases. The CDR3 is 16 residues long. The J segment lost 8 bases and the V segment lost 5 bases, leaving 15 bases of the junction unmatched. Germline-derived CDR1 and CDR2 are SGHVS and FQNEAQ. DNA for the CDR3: TGTGCCAGCAGCCCCATCTTAGCGGGCTCGACGCATGAGCAGTTCTTC. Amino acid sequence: CASSPILAGSTHEQFF.

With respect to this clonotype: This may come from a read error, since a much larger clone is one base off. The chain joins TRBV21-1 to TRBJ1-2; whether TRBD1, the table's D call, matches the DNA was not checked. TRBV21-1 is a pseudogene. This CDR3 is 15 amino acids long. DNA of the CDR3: TGTGCCGGCAGCAATGAGGGGGGGGGTGACTATGGCTACACCTTC. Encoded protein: CAGSNEGGGDYGYTF.

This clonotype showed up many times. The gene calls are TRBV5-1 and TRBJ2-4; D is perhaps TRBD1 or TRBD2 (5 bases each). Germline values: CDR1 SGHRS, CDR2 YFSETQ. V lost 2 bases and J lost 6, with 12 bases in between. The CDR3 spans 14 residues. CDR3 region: CASSFGTQPNIQYF. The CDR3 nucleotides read TGCGCCAGCAGCTTCGGGACCCAGCCAAACATTCAGTACTTC. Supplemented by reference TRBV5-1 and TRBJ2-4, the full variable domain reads KAGVTQTPRYLIKTRGQQVTLSCSPISGHRSVSWYQQTPGQGLQFLFEYFSETQRNKGNFPGRFSGRQFSNSRSEMNVSTLELGDSALYLCASSFGTQPNIQYFGAGTRLSVL.

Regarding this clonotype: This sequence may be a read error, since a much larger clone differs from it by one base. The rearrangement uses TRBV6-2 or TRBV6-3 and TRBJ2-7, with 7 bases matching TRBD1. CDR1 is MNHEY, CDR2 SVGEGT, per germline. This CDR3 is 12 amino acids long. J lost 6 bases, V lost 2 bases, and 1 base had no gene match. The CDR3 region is CASSYGQVEQYF. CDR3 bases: TGTGCCAGCAGTTACGGACAGGTCGAGCAGTACTTC.

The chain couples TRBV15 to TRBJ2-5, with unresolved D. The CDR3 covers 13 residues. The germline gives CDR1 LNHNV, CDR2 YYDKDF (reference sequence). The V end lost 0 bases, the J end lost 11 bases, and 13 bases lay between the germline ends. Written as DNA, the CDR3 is TGTGCCACCAGCAGAGATCGGAACAATGAGCAGTACTTC. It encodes CATSRDRNNEQYF.

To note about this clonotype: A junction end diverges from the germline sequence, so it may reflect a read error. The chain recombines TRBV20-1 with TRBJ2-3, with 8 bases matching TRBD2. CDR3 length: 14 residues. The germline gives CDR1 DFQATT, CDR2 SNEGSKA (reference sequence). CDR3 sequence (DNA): TGCAGTGCAAGAGTGGCGGGAGGTGGAGATACGCAGTATTTT. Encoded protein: CSARVAGGGDTQYF.

CDR3 in DNA: TGTGCCAGCAGTCTACGGACCGAGCCGTCAGCCTACGAGCAGTACTTC. Encoded protein: CASSLRTEPSAYEQYF. V gene TRBV6-2 or TRBV6-3 combines with J gene TRBJ2-7; the D is unclear. CDR3 length: 16 residues. The germline gives CDR1 MNHEY, CDR2 SVGEGT. V was shortened by 5 bases and J by 2 bases, with 19 bases between the two germline ends.

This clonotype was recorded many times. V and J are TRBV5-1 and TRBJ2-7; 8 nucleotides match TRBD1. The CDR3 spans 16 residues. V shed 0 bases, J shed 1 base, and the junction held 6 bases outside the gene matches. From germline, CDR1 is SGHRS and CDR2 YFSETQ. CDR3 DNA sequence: TGCGCCAGCAGCTTGGCCGGACAGGGAGTATCCTACGAGCAGTACTTC. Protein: CASSLAGQGVSYEQYF.

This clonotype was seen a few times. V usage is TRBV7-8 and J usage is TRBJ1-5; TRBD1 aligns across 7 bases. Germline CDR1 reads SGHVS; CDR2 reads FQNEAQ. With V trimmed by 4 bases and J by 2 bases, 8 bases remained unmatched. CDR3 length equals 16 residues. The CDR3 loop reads CASSSLTGTGNQPQHF. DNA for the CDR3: TGTGCCAGCAGCTCATTGACAGGGACTGGCAATCAGCCCCAGCATTTT.

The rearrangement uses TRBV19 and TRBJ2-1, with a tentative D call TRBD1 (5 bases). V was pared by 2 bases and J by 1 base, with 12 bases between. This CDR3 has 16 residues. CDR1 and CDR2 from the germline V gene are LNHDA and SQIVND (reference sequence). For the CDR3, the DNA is TGTGCCAGTAGTATAAACACAGGCGAATCCTACAATGAGCAGTTCTTC. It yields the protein CASSINTGESYNEQFF.

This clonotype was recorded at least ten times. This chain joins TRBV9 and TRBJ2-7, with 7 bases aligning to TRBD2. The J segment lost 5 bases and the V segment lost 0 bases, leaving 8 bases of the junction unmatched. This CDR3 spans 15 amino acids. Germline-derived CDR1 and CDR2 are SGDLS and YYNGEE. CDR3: CASSVGGGFTNEQYF. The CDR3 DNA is TGTGCCAGCAGCGTAGGGGGAGGGTTTACGAACGAGCAGTACTTC.